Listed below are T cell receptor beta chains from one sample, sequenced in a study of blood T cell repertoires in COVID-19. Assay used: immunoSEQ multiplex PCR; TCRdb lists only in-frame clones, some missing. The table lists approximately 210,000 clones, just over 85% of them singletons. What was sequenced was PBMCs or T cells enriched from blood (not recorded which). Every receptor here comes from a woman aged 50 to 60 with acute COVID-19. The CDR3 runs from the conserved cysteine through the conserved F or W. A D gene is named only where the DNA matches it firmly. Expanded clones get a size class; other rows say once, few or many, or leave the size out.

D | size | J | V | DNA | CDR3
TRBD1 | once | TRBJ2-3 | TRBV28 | TGTGCCAGCAGAGGACAGGTCAACGACGGCACAGATACGCAGTATTTT | CASRGQVNDGTDTQYF
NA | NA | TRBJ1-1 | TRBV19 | TGTGCCAGTAGTGCAGTCGGGACTGAAGCTTTCTTT | CASSAVGTEAFF
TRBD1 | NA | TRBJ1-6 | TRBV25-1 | TGTGCCAGCAGCCCGATGACAGGGGTAGGTTCACCCCTCCACTTT | CASSPMTGVGSPLHF
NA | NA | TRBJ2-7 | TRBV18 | TGTGCCAGCTCCCGAGAGGGAGGTGGCTACGAGCAGTACTTC | CASSREGGGYEQYF
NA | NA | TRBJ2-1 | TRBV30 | TGTGCCTGGAACAAGTTAGCGGAAGAGCAGTTCTTC | CAWNKLAEEQFF
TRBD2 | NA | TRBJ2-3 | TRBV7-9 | TGTGCCAGCAGCTTAGCGCTTAGGACTAGCGGATTCACAGATACGCAGTATTTT | CASSLALRTSGFTDTQYF
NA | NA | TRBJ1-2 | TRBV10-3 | TGTGCCATCAGTGGATATCTTGGTCCGGGGAGGTACGGCTACACCTTC | CAISGYLGPGRYGYTF
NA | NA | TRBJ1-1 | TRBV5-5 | TGTGCCAGCAGTTCCTCAACCCTAGGCGGGACTGAAGCTTTCTTT | CASSSSTLGGTEAFF
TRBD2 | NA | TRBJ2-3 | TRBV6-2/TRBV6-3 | TGTGCCAGCAGCTCGGGACTAGCGGGAGGTGCAGATACGCAGTATTTT | CASSSGLAGGADTQYF
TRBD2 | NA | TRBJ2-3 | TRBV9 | TGTGCCAGCAGCTTAGCGGGGTTAGTTGCAGATACGCAGTATTTT | CASSLAGLVADTQYF
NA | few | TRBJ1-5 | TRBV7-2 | TGTGCCAGCAGCATCAAGGGGGGGAATCAGCCCCAGCATTTT | CASSIKGGNQPQHF
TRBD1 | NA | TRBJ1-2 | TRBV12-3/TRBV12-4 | TGTGCCAGCAGTGGGGACAGGGGCTATGGCTACACCTTC | CASSGDRGYGYTF
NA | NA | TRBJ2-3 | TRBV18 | TGTGCCAGCTCACCACGACAGAGCACAGATACGCAGTATTTT | CASSPRQSTDTQYF
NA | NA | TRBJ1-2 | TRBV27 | TGTGCCAGCAGGGCCCGGGGTAACTATGGCTACACCTTC | CASRARGNYGYTF
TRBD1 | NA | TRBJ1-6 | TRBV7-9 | TGTGCCAGCAGCTTAGGACAGGGGAGCTCACCCCTCCACTTT | CASSLGQGSSPLHF
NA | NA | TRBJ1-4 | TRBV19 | TGTGCCAGTAGTATCCCCTTACAGGGCGGGAGAGAAAAACTGTTTTTT | CASSIPLQGGREKLFF
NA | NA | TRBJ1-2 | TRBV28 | TGTGCCAGCAGTCGCCGAACAGGGAGACTGGGCTATGGCTACACCTTC | CASSRRTGRLGYGYTF
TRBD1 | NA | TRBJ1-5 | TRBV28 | TGTGCCAGCGGAACGGAACAGGGGACACATCAGCCCCAGCATTTT | CASGTEQGTHQPQHF
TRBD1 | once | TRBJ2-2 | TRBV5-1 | TGCGCCAGCAGCTTGCTGACAGGGGACACCGGGGAGCTGTTTTTT | CASSLLTGDTGELFF
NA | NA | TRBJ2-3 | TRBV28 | TGTGCCAGCAGTGGATCCCAAGAGGGCCCAGATACGCAGTATTTT | CASSGSQEGPDTQYF
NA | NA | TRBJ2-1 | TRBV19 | TGTGCCAGTAGTGGGCCGACAGGCTCCTACAATGAGCAGTTCTTC | CASSGPTGSYNEQFF
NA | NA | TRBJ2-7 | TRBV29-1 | TGCAGCGTTGACACGACAGAGTCCTACGAGCAGTACTTC | CSVDTTESYEQYF
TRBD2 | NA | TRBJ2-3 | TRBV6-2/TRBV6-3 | TGTGCCAGCAGTTACTCCCCGGGACTAGCGGGAGGAAGCACAGATACGCAGTATTTT | CASSYSPGLAGGSTDTQYF
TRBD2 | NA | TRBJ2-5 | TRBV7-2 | TGTGCCACCCAAGGACTAGCGGGAGGAGGAGAGACCCAGTACTTC | CATQGLAGGGETQYF
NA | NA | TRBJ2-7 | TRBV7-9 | TGTGCCAGCAGCTATGGGACGCTAGCGAGTCACGAGCAGTACTTC | CASSYGTLASHEQYF
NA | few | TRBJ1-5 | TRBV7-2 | TGTGCCAGCAGCTCCCGGGTGGGGCGCGGCAGCAATCAGCCCCAGCATTTT | CASSSRVGRGSNQPQHF
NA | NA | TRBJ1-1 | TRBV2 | TGTGCCAGCAGTGAAATGCGGGGGGCCGGCACTGAAGCTTTCTTT | CASSEMRGAGTEAFF
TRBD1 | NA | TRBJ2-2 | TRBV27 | TGTGCCAGCAGTAAACAGGGGGCTCTGGCCGGGGAGCTGTTTTTT | CASSKQGALAGELFF
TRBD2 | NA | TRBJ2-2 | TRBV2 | TGTGCCACCTTGACTAGCGGGAGAGGCGGGGAGCTGTTTTTT | CATLTSGRGGELFF
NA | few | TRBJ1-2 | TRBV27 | TGTGCCAGCAGTCCATCGACAGAAGAAAACTATGGCTACACCTTC | CASSPSTEENYGYTF
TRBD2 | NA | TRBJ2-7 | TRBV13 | TGTGCCAGCAGCGAACCGGGACTAGCGGGAGCCAACGAGCAGTACTTC | CASSEPGLAGANEQYF
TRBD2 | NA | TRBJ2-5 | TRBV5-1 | TGCGCCAGCAGTCCGGGACTAGCGGGCCCCGAGACCCAGTACTTC | CASSPGLAGPETQYF
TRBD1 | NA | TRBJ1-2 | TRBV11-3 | TGTGCCAGCAGCTACGGACAGGGGGGTTATGGCTACACCTTC | CASSYGQGGYGYTF
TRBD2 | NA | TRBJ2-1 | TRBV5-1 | TGCGCCAGCAGTCCTGGGGGGCTAGCGGGAACCGATGAGCAGTTCTTC | CASSPGGLAGTDEQFF
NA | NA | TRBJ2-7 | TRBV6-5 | TGTGCCAGCAGTTACTCAGGGGCGAGCTCCTACGAGCAGTACTTC | CASSYSGASSYEQYF
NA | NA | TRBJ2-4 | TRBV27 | TGTGCCAGCAGTTGGGGCCCGAAAAACATTCAGTACTTC | CASSWGPKNIQYF
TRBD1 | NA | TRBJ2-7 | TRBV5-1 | TGCGCCAGCAGGAGGCTACAGGGGGCTGGGAGCTCCTACGAGCAGTACTTC | CASRRLQGAGSSYEQYF
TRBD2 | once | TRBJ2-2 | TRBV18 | TGTGCCAGCTCACCACCCGGGGGGGGCCCCGGGGAGCTGTTTTTT | CASSPPGGGPGELFF
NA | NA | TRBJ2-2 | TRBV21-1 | TGTGCCAGCAGCACCTCGGGACACTACACCGGGGAGCTGTTTTTT | CASSTSGHYTGELFF
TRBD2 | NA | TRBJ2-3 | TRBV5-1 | TGCGCCAGCAGCCTAGCGGGACAAGACACAGATACGCAGTATTTT | CASSLAGQDTDTQYF
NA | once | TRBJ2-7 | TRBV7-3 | TGTGCCAGCAGCTTCGGGAGCTCCTACGAGCAGTACTTC | CASSFGSSYEQYF
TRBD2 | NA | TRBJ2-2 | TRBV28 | TGTGCCAGCAGTATTAATAGACTAGCGGGAGGCGACGGGGAGCTGTTTTTT | CASSINRLAGGDGELFF
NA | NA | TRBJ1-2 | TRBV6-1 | TGTGCCAGCAGTGAAGTGAACAGGTCGGGCTACACCTTC | CASSEVNRSGYTF
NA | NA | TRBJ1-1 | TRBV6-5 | TGTGCCAGCACCCCTCGGGGAGGGGGGAACACTGAAGCTTTCTTT | CASTPRGGGNTEAFF
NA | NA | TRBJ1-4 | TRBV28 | TGTGCCAGCAGTGTTACTCGACATCGTAATGAAAAACTGTTTTTT | CASSVTRHRNEKLFF
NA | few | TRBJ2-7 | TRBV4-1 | TGCGCCAGCAGCCAAGATCTAGGGACACCCTCCTACGAGCAGTACTTC | CASSQDLGTPSYEQYF
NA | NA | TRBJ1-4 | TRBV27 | TGTGCCAGCAGGCTACGGACGGGAATCGGTGAAAAACTGTTTTTT | CASRLRTGIGEKLFF
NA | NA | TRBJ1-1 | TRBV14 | TGTGCCAGCAGCCCGGGTCCTACGGCAGTTGAAGCTTTCTTT | CASSPGPTAVEAFF
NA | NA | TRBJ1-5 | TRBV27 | TGTGCCAGCAGTTTATCCACCAATATAGATCAGCCCCAGCATTTT | CASSLSTNIDQPQHF
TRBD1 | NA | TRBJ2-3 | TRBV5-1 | TGCGCCAGCAGGAGATACAGGGGGCTGACAGATACGCAGTATTTT | CASRRYRGLTDTQYF
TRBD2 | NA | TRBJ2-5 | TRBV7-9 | TGTGCCAGCAGCCCCGGAGCGGGAGGATTAGAGACCCAGTACTTC | CASSPGAGGLETQYF
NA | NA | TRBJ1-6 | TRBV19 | TGTGCCAGTAGCGGAGCAGGGCGCTCACCCCTCCACTTT | CASSGAGRSPLHF
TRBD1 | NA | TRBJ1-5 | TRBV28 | TGTGCCAGCAGTTTAGGGCCGGGGCAGGGGGTTGGTCAGCCCCAGCATTTT | CASSLGPGQGVGQPQHF
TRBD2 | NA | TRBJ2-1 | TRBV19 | TGTGCCAGTAGTATGGGATTGACTAGCGGGATCGCCCGTGGGCAGTTCTTC | CASSMGLTSGIARGQFF